This T cell receptor (beta chain) was sequenced for a study of CD8+ T cells in alopecia areata (dated 2018 in TCRdb). General notes on the study: The treated patients took part in an open-label pilot trial in which moderate-to-severe alopecia areata was treated with oral tofacitinib at 5 to 10 mg twice daily. Tofacitinib was given for 6 to 18 months, followed by 6 months of follow-up off drug to assess delayed response and recurrence. Disease severity in treated patients was measured with the SALT score, which quantifies the percentage of affected scalp surface area. High-throughput TCRbeta sequencing was used to examine T cell clonal expansion in alopecia areata in both the C3H/HeJ mouse model and human patients. On the human side, TCRbeta sequencing was run on scalp tissue and on sorted CD4+ and CD8+ peripheral blood T cells from healthy controls and from alopecia areata patients with either patchy or totalis/universalis disease. Biopsies were taken from tofacitinib-treated patients at baseline and at 4 and 24 weeks of treatment, and a later scalp biopsy was taken in several of the tofacitinib-treated patients. Scalp clonality was compared across normal scalp (n=4), patchy alopecia areata scalp (n=8), and alopecia totalis/universalis scalp (n=8). RNA was extracted with the PAXgene miRNA kit for fixed scalp, the miRNeasy kit for PBMCs, and the RNeasy kit for mouse skin. TCRbeta CDR3 regions were amplified by immunoSEQ multiplex PCR using 35 Vbeta forward and 13 Jbeta reverse primers.

Libraries were constructed by the immunoSEQ multiplex PCR assay. For TCR sequencing, RNA was extracted from every sample and reverse transcribed into cDNA to serve as template. SuperScript III was used for first-strand cDNA synthesis, primed with a 2:1 mix of oligo-dT and random hexamers. A synthetic immune receptor repertoire was used to measure amplification bias, and any remaining bias was corrected computationally. On the study's bioinformatics: Raw reads were preprocessed to remove errors, and CDR3 was defined by IMGT conventions from the conserved cysteine to phenylalanine. Clonality was computed as 1 minus the Shannon entropy, with the entropy normalized by log2 of the number of productive unique TCRs. Whether scalp clones were CD4 or CD8 was inferred by matching scalp TCRbeta sequences against CD4 and CD8 repertoires sorted from blood. The table was pulled from immuneACCESS by TCRdb, which kept in-frame rearrangements only. Such tables lose some clones; where checked, under half of the loss comes from unresolved V genes, and the rest has no known cause. The V and J calls and clone size come from that table; D and trimming were worked out from the DNA. For this sample the table gives some 150,000 clones, of which 58% were detected only once. The ten most abundant clones make up 16% of the sample.

For this clone: The antigen it recognizes is unknown. Per-base qualities were not stored, and no clone one base away is much larger.

What the work shows at the level of the full study, not this receptor alone: Higher clonality and more expanded CD8+ clones were observed in lesional scalp than in normal scalp, particularly in alopecia totalis/universalis, a finding suggestive of antigenic drive. Because the treated cohort was small and had only one nonresponder, larger studies are needed to examine links between baseline CD8+ expansion and response. Tofacitinib significantly decreased scalp clonality and the number of expanded CD8+ clones among the top 100 scalp clones. Shared TCR sequences between patients were less evident than in mice, which may be partly attributable to HLA diversity in the patient population. Unlike mouse skin, where gammadelta T cells dominate, normal human skin contains resident alphabeta T cells that get sequenced too, which complicates analysis of the scalp TCR repertoire. During tofacitinib treatment, many expanded lesional clones stuck around in both scalp and blood, and this persistence may partly explain why relapse happens after treatment is stopped.

In the paper's terms, the treatment or condition label means: oral pan-JAK inhibitor, 5-10 mg twice daily. Lesional scalp punch biopsies and peripheral blood were obtained from alopecia areata patients. After PBMCs were isolated by density centrifugation and stained for CD3, CD4 and CD8, a FACSAria was used to sort CD4+ and CD8+ T cells. The specimen was CD4+ T cells sorted from blood, collected at approximately week 60, from a patient treated with tofacitinib. The receptor was isolated from a human donor with alopecia areata.

The base sequence is TGCAGCGTTCTCCGAAGCCGAACAGGGTCTGAGCAGTTCTTC. It codes for CSVLRSRTGSEQFF. This receptor chain uses TRBV29-1 and TRBJ2-1; a weak D assignment points to TRBD1 (6 bases agree). V is pared back by 5 bases and J by 9 bases, with 20 bases lying between the germline termini. Reading from cysteine to phenylalanine, the CDR3 counts 14 amino acids. The DNA shown is the 42-base CDR3, in frame from base 1. Via the germline V gene, CDR1 is SQVTM and CDR2 ANQGSEA.